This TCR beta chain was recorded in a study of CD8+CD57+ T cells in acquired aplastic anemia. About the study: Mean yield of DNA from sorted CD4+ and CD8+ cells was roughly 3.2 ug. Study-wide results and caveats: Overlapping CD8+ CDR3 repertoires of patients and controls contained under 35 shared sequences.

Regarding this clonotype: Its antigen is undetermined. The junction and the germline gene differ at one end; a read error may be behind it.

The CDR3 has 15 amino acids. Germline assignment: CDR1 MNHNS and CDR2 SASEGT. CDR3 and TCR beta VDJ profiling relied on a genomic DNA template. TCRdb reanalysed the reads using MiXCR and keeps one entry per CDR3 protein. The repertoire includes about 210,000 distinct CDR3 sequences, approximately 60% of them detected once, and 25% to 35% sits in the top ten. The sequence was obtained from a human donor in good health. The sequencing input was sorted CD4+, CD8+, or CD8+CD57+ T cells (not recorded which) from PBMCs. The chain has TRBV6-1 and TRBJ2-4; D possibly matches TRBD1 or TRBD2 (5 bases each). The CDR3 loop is CASSERDLAENIQYF. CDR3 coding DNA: TGTGCCAGCAGTGAAAGGGACCTAGCCGAAAACATTCAGTACTTC.